One sample yielded the 30 T cell receptor beta chains listed below, sequenced in a study of T cell repertoires in cytomegalovirus infection. These receptors have no known antigen. MiXCR, applied by TCRdb to the reads, yields one record per CDR3 protein. The sample carries 650,000 to 900,000 distinct CDR3 sequences, over 25% recorded once. The sample in question was cultured CD8+ T cells from PBMCs, obtained from culture after CMV antigen stimulation. The receptors derive from a human donor in good health (CMV status not recorded). Some clones in this sample may be carry-over from other donors' samples.

With respect to this clonotype: Since the CDR3 does not end with the conserved phenylalanine or tryptophan, this likely comes from a read error. The rearrangement links TRBV19 to TRBJ1-1, with TRBD1 as a possible D gene (6 bases). The CDR3 loop spans 16 amino acids. V gave up 5 bases and J gave up 0 bases, with 16 bases separating them. The germline gives CDR1 LNHDA, CDR2 SQIVND (reference sequence). The CDR3 here is CASSVTGGPMNTEAFS. CDR3 sequence (DNA): TGTGCCAGTAGTGTGACAGGAGGCCCTATGAACACTGAAGCTTTCTCT.

This clonotype has a count of ten or more. The chain recombines TRBV12-3 or TRBV12-4 with TRBJ2-2; 10 bases fit TRBD1. The CDR3 has 15 amino acids. V lost 5 bases to trimming and J lost 5 bases; unmatched junction nucleotides: 5. The CDR3 region is CASSLRGQGTGELFF. The DNA for the CDR3 is TGTGCCAGCAGTCTCAGGGGACAGGGGACCGGGGAGCTGTTTTTT.

The CDR3: CASSPISVGAQYF. The CDR3 DNA follows: TGTGCCAGCAGTCCGATCTCGGTTGGGGCGCAGTATTTT. The genes are TRBV12-3 or TRBV12-4 and TRBJ2-3; D gene uncertain. Deletions cut 5 bases from V and 10 bases from J, with 16 bases between. CDR3 length: 13 residues.

The V gene is TRBV20-1, the J gene TRBJ2-3; 9 bases line up with TRBD2. The junction had 11 bases not matched to a gene; V was cut back by 0 bases and J by 1 base. This CDR3 comprises 18 residues. Germline V lookup: CDR1 DFQATT, CDR2 SNEGSKA (reference sequence). The DNA for the CDR3 is TGCAGTGCTAGAGAACCGGGACTAGCTCAGTGGGGCACAGATACGCAGTATTTT. Its protein is CSAREPGLAQWGTDTQYF.

This clonotype came up many times. The chain is built from TRBV7-2 and TRBJ1-6; weak D call: TRBD1 (5 bases). Trimming left V 1 base short and J 6 bases short, with 7 bases between. The CDR3 extends over 14 amino acids. Germline V gives CDR1 SGHTA, CDR2 FQGNSA. The CDR3 sequence is CASSLGGINSPLHF. In nucleotides, the CDR3 is TGTGCCAGCAGCTTAGGGGGCATTAATTCACCCCTCCACTTT.

This clonotype was found many times. The rearrangement links TRBV7-2 to TRBJ1-6, with 10 bases identical to TRBD1. With 7 bases clipped from V and 9 bases from J, the junction kept 9 bases outside the gene matches. This CDR3 region has 15 residues. In germline, CDR1 is SGHTA, CDR2 FQGNSA. The CDR3 DNA sequence: TGTGCCAGCACCACCACCGGGACAGGGGTTTCACCCCTCCACTTT. This encodes CASTTTGTGVSPLHF.

As for this clonotype: This may be a read error: a much more frequent sequence differs by one nucleotide. Since the CDR3 does not end with the conserved phenylalanine or tryptophan, this likely comes from a read error. V gene TRBV7-9 combines with J gene TRBJ2-7; a weak D match, TRBD2 (6 bases). CDR1 is SEHNR and CDR2 is FQNEAQ in the germline V gene (reference sequence). The ends were cut back, 1 base at V and 0 bases at J, with 16 bases in the middle. The CDR3 runs 17 residues. CDR3 loop: CASSLEYGGNSSYEQYD. The DNA of the CDR3 is TGTGCCAGCAGCTTAGAGTACGGGGGAAACAGCTCCTACGAGCAGTACGAC.

This clonotype has a handful of counts. The rearrangement joins TRBV7-9 to TRBJ2-5; a weak D match, TRBD2 (6 bases). The CDR3 is made up of 14 amino acids. Trimming left V 6 bases short and J 1 base short, with 12 bases between. Germline CDR1 reads SEHNR; CDR2 reads FQNEAQ (reference sequence). In DNA form, the CDR3 reads TGTGCCAGCAGTGGGGGAGGCACCCAAGAGACCCAGTACTTC. Its protein is CASSGGGTQETQYF.

This clonotype was recorded at least ten times. The CDR3 sequence: CASSLGGEDYGYTF. CDR3 coding DNA: TGTGCCAGCAGCTTAGGGGGGGAGGACTATGGCTACACCTTC. V is TRBV7-8 and J is TRBJ1-2; possible D gene TRBD1, 5 bases. Germline V gene sequence: CDR1 SGHVS, CDR2 FQNEAQ. The CDR3 is 14 amino acids. Trimming cost V 1 base and J 3 bases, with 9 bases left between them.

The V call is TRBV4-1, the J call TRBJ1-5, with TRBD1 identical over 10 bases. Germline V gene lookup returns CDR1 MGHRA and CDR2 YSYEKL. Trimming removed 3 bases from V and 6 bases from J; junction bases left unmatched: 2. CDR3 size: 14 residues. The CDR3 DNA is TGCGCCAGCAGCCAGGGGGACAGGGGTCAGCCCCAGCATTTT. Encoded protein: CASSQGDRGQPQHF.

In this sample, this clonotype turned up a few times. Here the CDR3 reads CASSWGEGTDNEQFF. In DNA, the CDR3 is TGTGCCAGCAGTTGGGGGGAGGGTACCGACAATGAGCAGTTCTTC. V gene TRBV27 combines with J gene TRBJ2-1; 7 positions agree with TRBD2. V gave up 4 bases and J gave up 5 bases; unmatched junction bases: 8. Germline V gene lookup returns CDR1 MNHEY and CDR2 SMNVEV (reference sequence). This CDR3 spans 15 amino acids.

This clonotype has more than one count but fewer than ten. The chain links TRBV19 to TRBJ1-1; D remains ambiguous. V was cut by 6 bases and J by 0 bases, with 17 bases left in between. CDR1 is LNHDA and CDR2 is SQIVND in the germline V gene (reference sequence). The length of the CDR3 is 16 residues. CDR3 DNA: TGTGCCAGTAGCCTTGACTTCTCTCGGTTGAACACTGAAGCTTTCTTT. Its protein product is CASSLDFSRLNTEAFF.

The gene calls are TRBV19 and TRBJ2-5; D is tentatively TRBD1 or TRBD2 (5 bases each). V lost 1 base, J lost 5 bases, and 14 bases lay in between. The CDR3 runs to 15 residues. Germline CDR1 and CDR2: LNHDA and SQIVND (reference sequence). CDR3 region: CASSIGAARGETQYF. CDR3 in DNA: TGTGCCAGTAGTATAGGGGCTGCCCGGGGCGAGACCCAGTACTTC.

The rearrangement joins TRBV12-3 or TRBV12-4 to TRBJ2-1, with 9 positions matching TRBD2. This CDR3 is built from 17 residues. Trimming at V came to 5 bases and at J to 7 bases, leaving 15 bases not matched to a gene. CDR3 nucleotide sequence: TGTGCCAGCAGTCCACTTAGCGGGGGCCTACCTGTTAATGAGCAGTTCTTC. Amino acid sequence: CASSPLSGGLPVNEQFF.

The chain has TRBV6-2 or TRBV6-3 and TRBJ2-5, with a tentative D call TRBD1 (5 bases). There are 15 residues in the CDR3. Trimming shortened V by 2 bases and J by 2 bases, and 12 bases separated the two germline ends. The germline CDR1 and CDR2 sequences are MNHEY and SVGEGT. The CDR3 spells CASSYAQGLQETQYF. As DNA, the CDR3 is TGTGCCAGCAGTTACGCGCAGGGCCTACAAGAGACCCAGTACTTC.

J is TRBJ2-2 and V is TRBV19; D possibly uses TRBD1 or TRBD2 (5 bases each). Between the trimmed V and J ends, which lost 4 bases and 7 bases, there was a span of 13 bases. In germline, CDR1 is LNHDA, CDR2 SQIVND (reference sequence). The CDR3 is made up of 14 amino acids. In DNA, the CDR3 is TGTGCCAGTAGTAAGGCAGGGACGAGCGGGGAGCTGTTTTTT. Translation: CASSKAGTSGELFF.

This clonotype showed up just a few times. The V call is TRBV20-1, the J call TRBJ1-4; TRBD1 aligns across 7 bases. The CDR3 runs 15 residues. From germline, CDR1 is DFQATT and CDR2 SNEGSKA (reference sequence). V was clipped by 6 bases and J by 8 bases; unmatched bases: 15. CDR3 DNA: TGCAGTGCCCCGAAACCCCGACAGGGTATGGAAAAACTGTTTTTT. Encoded protein: CSAPKPRQGMEKLFF.

This clonotype was detected ten times or more. The genes are TRBV7-2 and TRBJ2-3; D is uncertain. Trimming removed 1 base from V and 2 bases from J, with 4 bases in between. The CDR3 has 13 amino acids. The V gene's germline CDR1 is SGHTA and CDR2 FQGNSA. CDR3 region: CASSLGPTDTQYF. CDR3 coding DNA: TGTGCCAGCAGCTTAGGACCCACAGATACGCAGTATTTT.

Points on this clonotype: An end of the junction differs from the germline gene, which may be a read error. The rearrangement joins TRBV5-6 to TRBJ2-3, with D perhaps matching TRBD2 (7 bases). The CDR3 loop spans 14 amino acids. CDR1 is SGHDT, CDR2 YYEEEE, per germline. The CDR3 is CVSSGTGARGTQYF. CDR3 bases: TGTGTCAGCAGCGGGACGGGGGCAAGAGGTACGCAGTATTTT.

This clonotype came up a few times. The chain couples TRBV7-8 to TRBJ1-1; D may be TRBD1 (6 bases). Germline assignment: CDR1 SGHVS and CDR2 FQNEAQ. The CDR3 has 15 residues. Trimming took off 1 base at V and 1 base at J, with 10 bases between the two ends. The CDR3 sequence is CASSLEGHANTEAFF. The CDR3 nucleotides read TGTGCCAGCAGCTTAGAGGGACACGCGAACACTGAAGCTTTCTTT. Variable domain in full (rest from reference TRBV7-8 and TRBJ1-1): GAGVSQSPRYKVAKRGQDVALRCDPISGHVSLFWYQQALGQGPEFLTYFQNEAQLDKSGLPSDRFFAERPEGSVSTLKIQRTQQEDSAVYLCASSLEGHANTEAFFGQGTRLTVV.

The CDR3 spells CATLGGPDTQYF. The CDR3 coding sequence is TGTGCCACCCTTGGGGGGCCAGATACGCAGTATTTT. The J gene is TRBJ2-3, the V gene TRBV2; D may be TRBD1 or TRBD2 (6 bases each). The length of the CDR3 is 12 residues. Germline loops: CDR1 SNHLY, CDR2 FYNNEI. V lost 10 bases, J lost 4 bases, and 12 bases lay in between.

This chain connects TRBV12-3 or TRBV12-4 to TRBJ2-1, with D unresolved. The ends were cut back, 6 bases at V and 5 bases at J, with 20 bases in the middle. CDR3 length: 16 residues. This chain's CDR3 is CASSSIDPLPHNEQFF. As DNA, the CDR3 is TGTGCCAGCAGCTCCATCGACCCCCTTCCCCACAATGAGCAGTTCTTC.

This clonotype was found a few times. V usage is TRBV6-5 and J usage is TRBJ2-1; D is unclear. This CDR3 region has 12 residues. Germline CDR1 and CDR2: MNHEY and SVGAGI. Trimming removed 0 bases at V and 9 bases at J, with 6 bases between. DNA of the CDR3: TGTGCCAGCAGTTACTCGGGAACTGAGCAGTTCTTC. This encodes CASSYSGTEQFF.

At least ten counts were recorded for this clonotype. The chain uses TRBV6-1 and TRBJ2-2, with TRBD1 matching over 12 bases. The germline CDR1 and CDR2 sequences are MNHNS and SASEGT. This CDR3 region has 15 residues. The trim removed 5 bases at V and 6 bases at J, leaving 4 bases unmatched. CDR3 sequence: CASSPGQGAPGELFF. The DNA of the CDR3 is TGTGCCAGCAGTCCGGGACAGGGGGCGCCCGGGGAGCTGTTTTTT.

With regard to this clonotype: This may arise from a read error, as a much more abundant clone is one base away. The chain has TRBV7-9 and TRBJ2-7, with 7 nucleotides matching TRBD1. This CDR3 comprises 12 residues. Germline V CDR1 and CDR2: SEHNR, FQNEAQ (reference sequence). The junction had 5 bases not matched to a gene; V was cut back by 6 bases and J by 6 bases. The CDR3 reads CASSPDRTEQYF. The CDR3 DNA sequence: TGTGCCAGCAGTCCGGACAGGACCGAGCAGTACTTC.

This clonotype was seen at least ten times. V usage is TRBV7-2 and J usage is TRBJ2-1, with TRBD1 matching over 8 bases. The CDR3 consists of 15 residues. J was trimmed by 8 bases and V by 2 bases; bases with no gene match: 8. Per the germline V gene, CDR1 is SGHTA and CDR2 is FQGNSA. This CDR3 reads CASSLRGQAYHEQFF. The CDR3 DNA reads TGTGCCAGCAGCTTAAGGGGACAGGCGTATCATGAGCAGTTCTTC.

This clonotype was seen only a few times. V gene TRBV5-4 combines with J gene TRBJ1-1; tentative D call: TRBD1 (6 bases). The CDR3 has 11 amino acids. Trimming stripped 3 bases from V and 11 bases from J, with 11 bases between. CDR1 is SGHNT and CDR2 is YYREEE in the germline V gene (reference sequence). The CDR3 region is CASSSSGDAFF. The DNA for the CDR3 is TGTGCCAGCAGCTCTTCAGGGGACGCTTTCTTT.

The chain links TRBV12-3 or TRBV12-4 to TRBJ2-5; TRBD2 aligns across 10 bases. J lost 4 bases, V lost 6 bases, and 17 bases had no gene match. The CDR3 covers 18 residues. Here the CDR3 DNA reads TGTGCCAGCAGCTGGATGATGGCTAGCGGGGGTGCCCCAGAGACCCAGTACTTC. It is translated as CASSWMMASGGAPETQYF.

As regards this clonotype: Relative to the germline gene, one junction end is altered; a read error may explain this. DNA of the CDR3: TGCACCAGCGGAATTCCCACAGGGGTCATTCAGCCCCAGCATTTT. Translated, it gives CTSGIPTGVIQPQHF. The chain combines TRBV4-1 with TRBJ1-5; 7 nucleotides agree with TRBD1. The CDR3 contains 15 residues. CDR1 and CDR2 from the germline V gene are MGHRA and YSYEKL.

This clonotype was seen a few times. The chain couples TRBV5-6 to TRBJ2-5; TRBD2 aligns across 8 bases. Trimming took 2 bases from V and 5 from J; bases not matched to a gene: 2. Germline V gene data show CDR1 as SGHDT and CDR2 as YYEEEE. CDR3 length: 13 residues. CDR3: CASSFSSGETQYF. The CDR3 DNA follows: TGTGCCAGCAGCTTCTCTAGCGGGGAGACCCAGTACTTC.